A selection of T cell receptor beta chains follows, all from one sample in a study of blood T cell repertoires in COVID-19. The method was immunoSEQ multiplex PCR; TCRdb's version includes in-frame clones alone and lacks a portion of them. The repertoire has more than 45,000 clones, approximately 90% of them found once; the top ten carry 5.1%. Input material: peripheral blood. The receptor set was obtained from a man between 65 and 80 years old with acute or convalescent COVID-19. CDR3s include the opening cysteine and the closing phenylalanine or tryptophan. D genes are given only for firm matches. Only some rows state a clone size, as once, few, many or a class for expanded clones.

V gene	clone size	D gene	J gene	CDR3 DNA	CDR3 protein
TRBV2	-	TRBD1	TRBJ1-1	TGTGCCAGCAGTGGGCCAAGGACAGGGGTGGGCACTGAAGCTTTCTTT	CASSGPRTGVGTEAFF
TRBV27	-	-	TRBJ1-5	TGTGCCAGCAGTACCCTGCTTCAGAGCAATCAGCCCCAGCATTTT	CASSTLLQSNQPQHF
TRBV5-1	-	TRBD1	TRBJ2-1	TGCGCCAGCGGGACCCCGGGACAGGGCTCCCCGGGGGAGCAGTTCTTC	CASGTPGQGSPGEQFF
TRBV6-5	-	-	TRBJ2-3	TGTGCCAGCAGTTACTCCCTGAGCCGCACAGATACGCAGTATTTT	CASSYSLSRTDTQYF
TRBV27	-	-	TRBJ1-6	TGTGCCAGCAGTCCCCATGCGGGCCGTAATTCACCCCTCCACTTT	CASSPHAGRNSPLHF
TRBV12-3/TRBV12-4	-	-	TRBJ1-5	TGTGCCAGCAGTTTAGATCAGGGATCGCCCCAGCATTTT	CASSLDQGSPQHF
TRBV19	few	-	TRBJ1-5	TGTGCCAGTAGTGGCAGGGGCAACAATCAGCCCCAGCATTTT	CASSGRGNNQPQHF
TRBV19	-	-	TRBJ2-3	TGTGCCAGTAGTTGGCGGGGACAGAGCACAGATACGCAGTATTTT	CASSWRGQSTDTQYF
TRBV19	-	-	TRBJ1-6	TGTGCCAGTAACACAGGGTCCTATTCACCCCTCCACTTT	CASNTGSYSPLHF
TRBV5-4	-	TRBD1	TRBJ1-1	TGTGCCAGCAGCCAATCAGGGGGTATCACTGAAGCTTTCTTT	CASSQSGGITEAFF
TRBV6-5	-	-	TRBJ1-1	TGTGCCAGCAGTTACTCGAAAATCGGCACTGAAGCTTTCTTT	CASSYSKIGTEAFF
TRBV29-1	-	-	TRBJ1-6	TGCAGCGCCCGAAATGACCCTCGGGCACCCCTCCACTTT	CSARNDPRAPLHF
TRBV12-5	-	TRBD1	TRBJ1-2	TGTGCTAGTGGTCGGGACAGGGGGCGAAACTATGGCTACACCTTC	CASGRDRGRNYGYTF
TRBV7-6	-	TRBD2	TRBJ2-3	TGTGCCAGCAGCTTAGTAGGCGGGGGAATCACAGATACGCAGTATTTT	CASSLVGGGITDTQYF
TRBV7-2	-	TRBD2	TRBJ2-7	TGTGCCAGCAGCCCAAGCGGGGGGCCGGCCTACGAGCAGTACTTC	CASSPSGGPAYEQYF
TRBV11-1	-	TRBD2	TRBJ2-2	TGTGCCAGCAGACGCCCTAGCGGGGGTGGCGGGGAGCTGTTTTTT	CASRRPSGGGGELFF
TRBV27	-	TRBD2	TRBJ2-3	TGTGCCAGCAGTTTGTTCCTAGCGGGGCCCACAGATACGCAGTATTTT	CASSLFLAGPTDTQYF
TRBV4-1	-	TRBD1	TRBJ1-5	TGCGCCAGCAGCCAAGAGGGACAGGGACGCAATCAGCCCCAGCATTTT	CASSQEGQGRNQPQHF
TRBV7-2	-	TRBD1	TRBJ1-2	TGTGCCAGCAGCCGTTGGACAGGGAAGGATGGCTACACCTTC	CASSRWTGKDGYTF
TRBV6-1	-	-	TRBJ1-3	TGTGCCAGCAGTGAATACCGGTATACTGGAAACACCATATATTTT	CASSEYRYTGNTIYF
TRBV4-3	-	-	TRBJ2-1	TGCGCCAGCAGCAGTCCGGGGGTACAAGATGAGCAGTTCTTC	CASSSPGVQDEQFF
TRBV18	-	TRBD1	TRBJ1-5	TGTGCCAGCTCACCACCGTCGGGACAGGGTCGCCAGCCCCAGCATTTT	CASSPPSGQGRQPQHF
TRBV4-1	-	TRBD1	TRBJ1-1	TGCGCCAGCAGCCAACCAGGACAGGGCAGAATGAACACTGAAGCTTTCTTT	CASSQPGQGRMNTEAFF
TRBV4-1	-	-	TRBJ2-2	TGCGCCAGCAGCCAAGATCTCGCATCACAGGGCCGAGAGGAGCTGTTTTTT	CASSQDLASQGREELFF
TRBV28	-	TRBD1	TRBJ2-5	TGTGCCAGCAGCTTCGTCCAGGGGGCCCAAGAGACCCAGTACTTC	CASSFVQGAQETQYF
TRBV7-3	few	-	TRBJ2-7	TGTGCCAGCAGCTCGGGACTCCGAGGCAGCGAGCAGTACTTC	CASSSGLRGSEQYF
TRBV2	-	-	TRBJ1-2	TGTGCCAGCAGCGGGAGTTACAGAGGCTATGGCTACACCTTC	CASSGSYRGYGYTF
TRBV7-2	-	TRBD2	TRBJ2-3	TGTGCCAGCAGCTCCATCCTTTCCCCTAGCGGGGGCCGCACAGATACGCAGTATTTT	CASSSILSPSGGRTDTQYF
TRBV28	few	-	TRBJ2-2	TGTGCCAGCAGTTCCCGGGACTCCAAACTCTCGAAGCTGTTTTTT	CASSSRDSKLSKLFF
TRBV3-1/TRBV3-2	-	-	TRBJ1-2	TGTGCCAGCAGCCAAGTGGTGAGTCAATCTGGCTACACCTTC	CASSQVVSQSGYTF
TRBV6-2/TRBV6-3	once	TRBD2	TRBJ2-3	TGTGCCAGCAGGCCTATCGGACTAGCGGGGAGCACAGATACGCAGTATTTT	CASRPIGLAGSTDTQYF
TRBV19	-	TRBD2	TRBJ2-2	TGTGCCAGTAGTATAGTAGCTAGCGGGCTTACCACCGGGGAGCTGTTTTTT	CASSIVASGLTTGELFF
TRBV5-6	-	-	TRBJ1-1	TGTGCCAGCAGCTTCATGGAGGGGACGAAAGCTTTCTTT	CASSFMEGTKAFF
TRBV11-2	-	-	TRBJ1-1	TGTGCCAGCAGCCCTCCCGCCCGGCAGGGAATCGTTAGGACTGAAGCTTTCTTT	CASSPPARQGIVRTEAFF
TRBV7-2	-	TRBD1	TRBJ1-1	TGTGCCAGCAGACCTAGCTTCGACAGGGCTTACACTGAAGCTTTCTTT	CASRPSFDRAYTEAFF
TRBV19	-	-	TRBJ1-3	TGTGCCAGTAGTAAGGCACGGAGCCCACCTGGAAACACCATATATTTT	CASSKARSPPGNTIYF
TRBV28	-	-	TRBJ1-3	TGTGCCAGCGCCCCTGGGGCTGTTCAAAAGGATGGAAACACCATATATTTT	CASAPGAVQKDGNTIYF
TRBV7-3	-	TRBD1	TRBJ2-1	TGTGCCAGCAGCTTAGAAGGGACAGTCTACAATGAGCAGTTCTTC	CASSLEGTVYNEQFF
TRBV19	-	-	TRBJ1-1	TGTGCCAGTAGGGGACTAAGTCAACAAGCTTTCTTT	CASRGLSQQAFF